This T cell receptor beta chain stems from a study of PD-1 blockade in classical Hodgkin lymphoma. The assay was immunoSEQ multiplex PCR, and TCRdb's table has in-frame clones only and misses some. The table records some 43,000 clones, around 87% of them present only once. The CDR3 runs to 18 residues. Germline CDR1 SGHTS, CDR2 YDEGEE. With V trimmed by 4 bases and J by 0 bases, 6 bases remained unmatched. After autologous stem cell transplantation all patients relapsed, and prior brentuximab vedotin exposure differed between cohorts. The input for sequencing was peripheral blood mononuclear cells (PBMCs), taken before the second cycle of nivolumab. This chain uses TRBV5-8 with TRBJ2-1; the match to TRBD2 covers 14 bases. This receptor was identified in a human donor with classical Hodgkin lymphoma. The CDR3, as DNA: TGTGCCAGCAGCCGACTAGCGGGGGGGCAAAGCTCCTACAATGAGCAGTTCTTC. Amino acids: CASSRLAGGQSSYNEQFF.